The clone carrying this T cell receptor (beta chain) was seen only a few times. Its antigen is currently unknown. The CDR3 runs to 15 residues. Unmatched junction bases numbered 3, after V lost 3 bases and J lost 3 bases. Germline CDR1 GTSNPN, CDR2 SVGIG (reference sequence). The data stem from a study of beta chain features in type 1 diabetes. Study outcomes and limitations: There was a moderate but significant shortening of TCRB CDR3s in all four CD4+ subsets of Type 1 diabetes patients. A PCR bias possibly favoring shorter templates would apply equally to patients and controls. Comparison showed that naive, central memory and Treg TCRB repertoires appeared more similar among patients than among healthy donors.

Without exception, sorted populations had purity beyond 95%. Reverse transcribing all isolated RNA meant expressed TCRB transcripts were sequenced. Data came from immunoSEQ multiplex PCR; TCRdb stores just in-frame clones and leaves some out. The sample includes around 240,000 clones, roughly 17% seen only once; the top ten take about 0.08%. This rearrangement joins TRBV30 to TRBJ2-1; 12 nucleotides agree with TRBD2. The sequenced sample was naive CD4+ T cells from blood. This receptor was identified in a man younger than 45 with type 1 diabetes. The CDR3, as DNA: TGTGCCTGGAGACTAGCGGGAGGAAACTACAATGAGCAGTTCTTC. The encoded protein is CAWRLAGGNYNEQFF.